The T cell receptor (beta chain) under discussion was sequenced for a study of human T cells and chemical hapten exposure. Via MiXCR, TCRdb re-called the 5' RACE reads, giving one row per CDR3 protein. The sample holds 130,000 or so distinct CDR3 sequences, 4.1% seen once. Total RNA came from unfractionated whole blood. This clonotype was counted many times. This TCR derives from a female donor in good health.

CDR3 amino acids: CASSVGTSGGFNEQFF. The CDR3 bases are TGTGCCAGCAGCGTAGGGACTAGCGGGGGGTTCAATGAGCAGTTCTTC. V is TRBV9 and J is TRBJ2-1, with 14 bases that match TRBD2. V was pared by 0 bases and J by 6 bases, with 2 bases of the junction left unmatched. CDR1 and CDR2 (germline): SGDLS, YYNGEE. The CDR3 is made up of 16 amino acids.